This is a list of T cell receptor beta chains from one sample in a study of Graves' ophthalmopathy and Graves' hyperthyroidism. MiXCR was run by TCRdb on the multiplex PCR reads, yielding one entry per CDR3 protein. The repertoire holds roughly 400,000 distinct CDR3 sequences, with about a sixth as singletons. Sequencing was done on a sample of peripheral blood. The source is an adult woman with stable Graves' hyperthyroidism. The CDR3 runs from the conserved cysteine through the conserved F or W. D genes are given only for firm matches. Rows may omit the clone size; those that give it use once, few, many or a size class.

many | TRBJ1-5 | TRBD1 | TRBV24-1 | CATSDSDRGEGNQPQHF | TGTGCCACCAGTGATTCAGACAGGGGAGAGGGCAATCAGCCCCAGCATTTT
many | TRBJ1-1 | - | TRBV4-1 | CASSQGGWNTEAFF | TGCGCCAGCAGCCAAGGGGGGTGGAACACTGAAGCTTTCTTT
many | TRBJ1-2 | - | TRBV20-1 | CSAPLLDYGYTF | TGCAGTGCCCCCCTTTTGGACTATGGCTACACCTTC
many | TRBJ2-4 | TRBD2 | TRBV7-9 | CASSPRGGTTAKNIQYF | TGTGCCAGCAGCCCACGCGGGGGGACAACTGCCAAAAACATTCAGTACTTC
many | TRBJ2-6 | TRBD1 | TRBV6-2/TRBV6-3 | CASSSTGGAGANVLTF | TGTGCCAGCAGTTCCACAGGGGGCGCTGGGGCCAACGTCCTGACTTTC
many | TRBJ1-6 | TRBD1 | TRBV20-1 | CSAQGAANSPLHF | TGCAGTGCTCAGGGGGCAGCGAATTCACCCCTCCACTTT
many | TRBJ2-5 | TRBD2 | TRBV6-5 | CASSSHLSGSSGETQYF | TGTGCCAGCAGTTCTCATCTTAGCGGGAGTTCAGGAGAGACCCAGTACTTC
- | TRBJ2-6 | TRBD1 | TRBV28 | CASSSSGGSYSGANVLTF | TGTGCCAGCAGCTCTTCAGGGGGATCTTACTCTGGGGCCAACGTCCTGACTTTC
few | TRBJ1-1 | - | TRBV3-1 | CASSRSDLPSEAFF | TGTGCCAGCAGCCGATCAGACTTACCAAGTGAAGCTTTCTTT
- | TRBJ1-2 | TRBD1 | TRBV5-1 | CASSSARGFYGYTF | TGCGCCAGCAGCTCGGCCAGGGGGTTCTATGGCTACACCTTC